The 2 T cell receptor beta chains presented below share a single source sample, sequenced in a study of immune evolution from preneoplasia to lung adenocarcinoma. The assay was immunoSEQ multiplex PCR, and TCRdb's table has in-frame clones only and misses some. Among about 4,000 clones listed, around 84% were seen once. Sequencing was done on a sample of FFPE minimally invasive lung adenocarcinoma tissue. These receptors came from a person aged 65 to 85 with lung adenocarcinoma.

This clone was detected only a few times. V is TRBV5-4 and J is TRBJ2-7, with D tentatively TRBD1 (7 bases). Trimming cost V 0 bases and J 0 bases, with 10 bases left between them. CDR3 length: 15 amino acids. CDR1 and CDR2 (germline): SGHNT, YYREEE (reference sequence). CDR3 amino acids: CASSLGRDSSYEQYF. The CDR3 bases are TGTGCCAGCAGCTTGGGGAGGGACAGCTCCTACGAGCAGTACTTC.

The chain recombines TRBV7-7 with TRBJ2-5; D is possibly TRBD1 or TRBD2 (5 bases each). From germline, CDR1 is SSHAT and CDR2 FNYEAQ (reference sequence). The CDR3 has 13 amino acids. The CDR3 is CANSTGPEGTQYF. The CDR3, as DNA: TGTGCTAACAGCACGGGACCCGAAGGGACCCAGTACTTC. Looking up the rest from reference TRBV7-7 and TRBJ2-5 gives the full variable domain: GAGVSQSPRYKVTKRGQDVTLRCDPISSHATLYWYQQALGQGPEFLTYFNYEAQPDKSGLPSDRFSAERPEGSISTLTIQRTEQRDSAMYRCANSTGPEGTQYFGPGTRLLVL.